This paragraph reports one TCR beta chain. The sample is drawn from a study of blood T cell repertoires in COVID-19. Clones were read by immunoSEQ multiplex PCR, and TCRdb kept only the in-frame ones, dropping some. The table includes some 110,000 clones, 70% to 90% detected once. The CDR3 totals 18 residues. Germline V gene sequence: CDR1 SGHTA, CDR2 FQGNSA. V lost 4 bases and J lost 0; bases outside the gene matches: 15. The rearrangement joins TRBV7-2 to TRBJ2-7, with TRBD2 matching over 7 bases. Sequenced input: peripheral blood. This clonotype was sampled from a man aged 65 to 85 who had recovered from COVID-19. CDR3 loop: CASSSHPPGAGSSYEQYF. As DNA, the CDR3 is TGTGCCAGCAGCTCACATCCCCCAGGAGCGGGGAGCTCCTACGAGCAGTACTTC. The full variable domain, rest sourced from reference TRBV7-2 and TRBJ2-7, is GAGVSQSPSNKVTEKGKDVELRCDPISGHTALYWYRQSLGQGLEFLIYFQGNSAPDKSGLPSDRFSAERTGGSVSTLTIQRTQQEDSAVYLCASSSHPPGAGSSYEQYFGPGTRLTVT.